The rows below give T cell receptor beta chains drawn from one sample of a study of technical replicates of blood from several donors. Generated by immunoSEQ multiplex PCR, the TCRdb table keeps only in-frame clones and is missing some. Of 59,000 or so clones in the sample, around 93% were seen once. The sequenced material came from PBMCs. The receptor set was obtained from a human donor in good health. Some clones in this sample may be carry-over from other donors' samples. CDR3s include the opening cysteine and the closing phenylalanine or tryptophan. The D gene is left open where the match is weak. Clone sizes are given selectively: once, few, many, or a class where the clone is expanded.

-	TRBV5-3	TRBD1	TRBJ1-2	TGTGCCAGAATACAGGGGCGGAAAGCGAACTATGGCTACACCTTC	CARIQGRKANYGYTF
-	TRBV11-2	-	TRBJ2-3	TGTGCCAGCAGCTTAGATCAGGCCACAGATACGCAGTATTTT	CASSLDQATDTQYF
once	TRBV4-3	TRBD2	TRBJ2-1	TGCGCCAGCAGCCAAGATCATCGGGGGGGGCCCAACAATGAGCAGTTCTTC	CASSQDHRGGPNNEQFF
-	TRBV27	-	TRBJ2-7	TGTGCCAGCGGAAATACCGCGAGGCCCCACTACGAGCAGTACTTC	CASGNTARPHYEQYF
-	TRBV5-8	TRBD1	TRBJ1-1	TGTGCCAGCAGCTCGGGACAGGGGAGTCTAGGCACTGAAGCTTTCTTT	CASSSGQGSLGTEAFF
once	TRBV4-1	-	TRBJ2-1	TGCGCCAGCAGCCAAGTTTGGCTTCTAGCGAGGGATGAGCAGTTCTTC	CASSQVWLLARDEQFF
-	TRBV7-9	TRBD1	TRBJ1-2	TGTGCCAGCAGGAAGTACAGGGGGAACGGCTACACCTTC	CASRKYRGNGYTF
-	TRBV11-2	TRBD2	TRBJ2-5	TGTGCCAGCAGCCAGGGACTAGCGGGAGAGACCCAGTACTTC	CASSQGLAGETQYF
-	TRBV2	TRBD2	TRBJ2-3	TGTGCCATGCGGGACTACCCAATCGCAGATACGCAGTATTTT	CAMRDYPIADTQYF
once	TRBV30	TRBD2	TRBJ2-2	TGTGCCTGGAGTATACTAGCGGGGCTTAACACCGGGGAGCTGTTTTTT	CAWSILAGLNTGELFF
-	TRBV5-1	-	TRBJ1-6	TGCGCCAGCAGCTTTGTCAGTCAAGATTCACCCCTCCACTTT	CASSFVSQDSPLHF
-	TRBV27	-	TRBJ2-7	TGTGCCAGCAGTCCAAGCTGGGGAGACGAGCAGTACTTC	CASSPSWGDEQYF
-	TRBV6-5	-	TRBJ2-3	TGTGCCAGCAGTTCCACGACGGGCCAGGGTAAGCAGTATTTT	CASSSTTGQGKQYF
-	TRBV10-3	-	TRBJ1-6	TGTGCCAGCCTGGCGGGGGAGAATTCACCCCTCCACTTT	CASLAGENSPLHF
-	TRBV18	-	TRBJ1-1	TGTGCCAGCTCACCCCCGAGTACGAACACTGAAGCTTTCTTT	CASSPPSTNTEAFF
many	TRBV19	-	TRBJ1-1	TGTGCCAGTCGGGGGACCGTGAACACTGAAGCTTTCTTT	CASRGTVNTEAFF
-	TRBV7-9	-	TRBJ2-7	TGTGCCAGCAGCCCGGACAGCTCCTACGAGCAGTACTTC	CASSPDSSYEQYF
-	TRBV7-2	TRBD1	TRBJ1-2	TGTGCCAGCAGCCAGGGGGGGGGACAGGGAGCTGGCTACACCTTC	CASSQGGGQGAGYTF
-	TRBV4-3	TRBD2	TRBJ2-2	TGCGCCAGCAGCCAAGCTGCGAAAATTAGCGGGAGTGGGACCGGGGAGCTGTTTTTT	CASSQAAKISGSGTGELFF
-	TRBV7-3	TRBD1	TRBJ2-2	TGTGCCAGCAGCTTAACGGGGACAGGCACCGGGGAGCTGTTTTTT	CASSLTGTGTGELFF
-	TRBV5-1	TRBD1	TRBJ1-1	TGCGCCAGCAGCCCCGGACAGGGAGCCTCTGAAGCTTTCTTT	CASSPGQGASEAFF
-	TRBV7-2	-	TRBJ2-1	TGTGCCAGCAGCTATAGCGCCAGGGGGTTCTTC	CASSYSARGFF
-	TRBV15	TRBD2	TRBJ2-7	TGTGCCACCAGCAGAGAGGGGGGGAGCTCCTACGAGCAGTACTTC	CATSREGGSSYEQYF
-	TRBV4-3	-	TRBJ2-6	TGCGCCAGCAGCCAGGCGGCGGCGGGGGGGGCCAACGTCCTGACTTTC	CASSQAAAGGANVLTF
-	TRBV7-6	TRBD1	TRBJ2-1	TGTGCCAGCAGCCCCTCAGGGGGCCGGTACAATGAGCAGTTCTTC	CASSPSGGRYNEQFF
-	TRBV11-3	-	TRBJ2-6	TGTGCCAGCAGCGTCCGGGACTCAACCTCTGGGGCCAACGTCCTGACTTTC	CASSVRDSTSGANVLTF
once	TRBV30	-	TRBJ1-2	TGTGCCTGGAGACCCCAGGGCACCTATGGCTACACCTTC	CAWRPQGTYGYTF
-	TRBV6-5	-	TRBJ1-2	TGTGCCAGCAGTTATCGGCGCGGGGGCTCCTTCTATGGCTACACCTTC	CASSYRRGGSFYGYTF
-	TRBV18	TRBD1	TRBJ2-6	TGTGCCAGCTCACCAAGACAGGGTAGTTCAGGGGCCAACGTCCTGACTTTC	CASSPRQGSSGANVLTF
-	TRBV7-9	-	TRBJ2-7	TGTGCCAGCAGCTTAGTAGGGACACTGTACGAGCAGTACTTC	CASSLVGTLYEQYF
-	TRBV6-1	-	TRBJ1-5	TGTGCCAGCAGTGAGGTCCCCGGGCCCCAGCATTTT	CASSEVPGPQHF
-	TRBV11-2	-	TRBJ1-6	TGTGCCAGCAGCTTATTTGTCAGTCATAATTCACCCCTCCACTTT	CASSLFVSHNSPLHF
once	TRBV5-1	TRBD1	TRBJ2-7	TGCGCCAGCAGCTTGCCGGGACAGGGCTACGAGCAGTACTTC	CASSLPGQGYEQYF
-	TRBV7-9	-	TRBJ1-2	TGTGCCAGCAGCTGGGGGACACCTGAAGGCTACACCTTC	CASSWGTPEGYTF
-	TRBV11-2	-	TRBJ2-7	TGTGCCAGCAGCTTAGGAACGGGGGCCTACGAGCAGTACTTC	CASSLGTGAYEQYF
once	TRBV7-3	TRBD2	TRBJ2-1	TGTGCCAGCAGCTTAATGGAGGGCGGGGGCAATGAGCAGTTCTTC	CASSLMEGGGNEQFF
-	TRBV7-8	TRBD2	TRBJ2-3	TGTGCCAGCAGCCAAGACGGGACTAGCGGGGGCCACAGCACAGATACGCAGTATTTT	CASSQDGTSGGHSTDTQYF
-	TRBV19	TRBD2	TRBJ2-4	TGTGCCAGTAGAGGGCTAGCGGGGGGTCGGGACATTCAGTACTTC	CASRGLAGGRDIQYF
-	TRBV7-2	TRBD1	TRBJ1-5	TGTGCCAGCAGCTTAAACAGGGGGATTCAGCCCCAGCATTTT	CASSLNRGIQPQHF
-	TRBV5-1	-	TRBJ2-7	TGCGCCAGCAGCCCGACGGGGTCAGGAGGAGGGGGCACCTACGAGCAGTACTTC	CASSPTGSGGGGTYEQYF
-	TRBV6-5	-	TRBJ1-4	TGTGCCAGCAGTTACTCTTCAGGGGCGGCTAATGAAAAACTGTTTTTT	CASSYSSGAANEKLFF